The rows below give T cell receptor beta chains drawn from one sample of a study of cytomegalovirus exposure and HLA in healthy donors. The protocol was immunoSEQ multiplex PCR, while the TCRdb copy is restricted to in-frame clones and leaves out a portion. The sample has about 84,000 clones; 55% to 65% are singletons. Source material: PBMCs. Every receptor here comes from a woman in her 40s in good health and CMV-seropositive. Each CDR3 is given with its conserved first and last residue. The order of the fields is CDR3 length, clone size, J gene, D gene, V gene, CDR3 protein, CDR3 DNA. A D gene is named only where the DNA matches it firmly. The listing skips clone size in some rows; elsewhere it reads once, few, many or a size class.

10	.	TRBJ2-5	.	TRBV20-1	CSARDLAQYF	TGCAGTGCTAGAGATCTTGCCCAGTACTTC
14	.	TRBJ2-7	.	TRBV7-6	CASSLEAGVREQYF	TGTGCCAGCAGCTTAGAGGCAGGGGTGCGCGAGCAGTACTTC
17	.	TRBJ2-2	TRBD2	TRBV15	CATSRDLASGNTGELFF	TGTGCCACCAGCAGAGATCTGGCTAGCGGGAACACCGGGGAGCTGTTTTTT
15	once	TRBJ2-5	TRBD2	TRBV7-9	CASSLILAGVETQYF	TGTGCCAGCAGCTTAATACTAGCGGGTGTAGAGACCCAGTACTTC
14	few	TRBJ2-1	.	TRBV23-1	CASSLRGRYNEQFF	TGCGCCAGCAGCCTACGTGGGCGATACAATGAGCAGTTCTTC
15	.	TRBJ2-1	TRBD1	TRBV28	CASSLGQGGYNEQFF	TGTGCCAGCAGTTTGGGACAGGGTGGGTACAATGAGCAGTTCTTC
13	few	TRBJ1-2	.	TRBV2	CASITTGSGGYTF	TGTGCCAGCATCACTACAGGGTCGGGGGGCTACACCTTC
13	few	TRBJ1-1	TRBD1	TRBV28	CASSFRQGGEAFF	TGTGCCAGCAGTTTCAGACAGGGTGGCGAAGCTTTCTTT
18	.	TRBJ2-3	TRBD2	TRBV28	CASSLWGGGGRAGDTQYF	TGTGCCAGCAGTTTATGGGGCGGTGGCGGGAGGGCCGGAGATACGCAGTATTTT
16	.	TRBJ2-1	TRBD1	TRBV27	CASRVFRDSPYNEQFF	TGTGCCAGCAGAGTCTTTCGGGACAGTCCCTACAATGAGCAGTTCTTC
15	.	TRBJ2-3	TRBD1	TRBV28	CASSLGTGRTDTQYF	TGTGCCAGCAGTTTGGGGACAGGGCGCACAGATACGCAGTATTTT
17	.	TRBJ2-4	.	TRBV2	CASKGNRVFGAKNIQYF	TGTGCCAGCAAAGGGAACAGGGTATTTGGGGCCAAAAACATTCAGTACTTC
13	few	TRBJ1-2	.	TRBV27	CASRPNGAGGYTF	TGTGCCAGCAGGCCCAATGGGGCGGGGGGCTACACCTTC
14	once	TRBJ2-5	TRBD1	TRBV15	CATSSRQGRETQYF	TGTGCCACCAGCAGTAGACAGGGGAGGGAGACCCAGTACTTC
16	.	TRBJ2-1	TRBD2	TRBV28	CASSGGDSGSYNEQFF	TGTGCCAGCAGTGGGGGGGATAGCGGGAGCTACAATGAGCAGTTCTTC
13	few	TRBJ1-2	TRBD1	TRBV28	CATARQGLYGYTF	TGTGCCACCGCGAGACAGGGACTCTATGGCTACACCTTC
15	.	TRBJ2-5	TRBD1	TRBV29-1	CSVDGTGRTQETQYF	TGCAGCGTAGATGGGACAGGGCGAACTCAAGAGACCCAGTACTTC
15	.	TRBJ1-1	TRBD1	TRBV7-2	CASSPRAGGGTEAFF	TGTGCCAGCAGCCCCCGGGCAGGGGGCGGCACTGAAGCTTTCTTT
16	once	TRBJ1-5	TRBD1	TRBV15	CATSRKRDSLYQPQHF	TGTGCCACCAGCAGAAAACGGGACAGTTTGTATCAGCCCCAGCATTTT
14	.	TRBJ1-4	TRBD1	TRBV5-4	CASSLQGASEKLFF	TGTGCCAGCAGCTTACAGGGGGCGAGTGAAAAACTGTTTTTT
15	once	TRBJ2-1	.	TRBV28	CASSLRSVLTNEQFF	TGTGCCAGCAGTTTAAGGAGCGTCCTTACGAATGAGCAGTTCTTC
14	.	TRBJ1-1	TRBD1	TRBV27	CASSVNRDSEGAFF	TGTGCCAGCAGTGTTAACCGGGACAGCGAGGGAGCTTTCTTT
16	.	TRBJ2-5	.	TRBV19	CATTQVSGAAQETQYF	TGTGCCACTACGCAAGTGTCGGGAGCGGCCCAAGAGACCCAGTACTTC
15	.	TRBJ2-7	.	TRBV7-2	CASSLEQGTSYEQYF	TGTGCCAGCAGCTTAGAGCAGGGGACCTCCTACGAGCAGTACTTC
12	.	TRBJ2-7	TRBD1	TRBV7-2	CASRDRDYEQYF	TGTGCCAGCAGGGACAGGGACTACGAGCAGTACTTC
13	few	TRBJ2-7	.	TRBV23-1	CASRTAWSYEQYF	TGCGCCAGCAGGACAGCCTGGTCGTACGAGCAGTACTTC
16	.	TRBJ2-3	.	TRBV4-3	CASSQGAGRDTDTQYF	TGCGCCAGCAGCCAAGGCGCGGGGCGGGACACAGATACGCAGTATTTT
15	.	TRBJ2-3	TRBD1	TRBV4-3	CASSQEGQNTDTQYF	TGCGCCAGCAGCCAAGAGGGACAGAACACAGATACGCAGTATTTT
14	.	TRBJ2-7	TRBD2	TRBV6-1	CASRAGTSEYEQYF	TGTGCCAGCAGAGCCGGGACTAGCGAGTACGAGCAGTACTTC
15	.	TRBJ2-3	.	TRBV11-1	CASSSTKGVRDTQYF	TGTGCCAGCAGCTCGACCAAGGGGGTGAGGGATACGCAGTATTTT
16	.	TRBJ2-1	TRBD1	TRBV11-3	CASSSWTGIIDNEQFF	TGTGCCAGCAGCTCCTGGACAGGGATAATCGACAATGAGCAGTTCTTC
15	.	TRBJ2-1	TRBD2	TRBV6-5	CASSTGTSGTNEQFF	TGTGCCAGCAGCACCGGGACTAGCGGAACCAATGAGCAGTTCTTC
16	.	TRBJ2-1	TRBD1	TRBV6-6	CASAQGMGISSNEQFF	TGTGCCAGCGCACAGGGGATGGGAATATCTTCCAATGAGCAGTTCTTC
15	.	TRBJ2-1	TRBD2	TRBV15	CATSRDSWGGDEQFF	TGTGCCACCAGCAGAGATAGTTGGGGAGGGGATGAGCAGTTCTTC
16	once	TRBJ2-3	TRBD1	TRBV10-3	CAISHEQGGIGDTQYF	TGTGCCATCAGTCACGAACAGGGGGGTATTGGTGATACGCAGTATTTT
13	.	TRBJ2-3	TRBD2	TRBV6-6	CASLGGGTDTQYF	TGTGCCAGCCTTGGGGGGGGAACAGATACGCAGTATTTT
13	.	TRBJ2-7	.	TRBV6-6	CASSYSNFYEQYF	TGTGCCAGCAGTTACTCGAACTTCTACGAGCAGTACTTC
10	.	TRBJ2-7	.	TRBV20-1	CSASRGEQYF	TGCAGTGCTAGTAGGGGGGAGCAGTACTTC
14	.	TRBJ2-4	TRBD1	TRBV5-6	CASSADRVRNIQYF	TGTGCCAGCAGCGCTGACAGGGTACGGAACATTCAGTACTTC
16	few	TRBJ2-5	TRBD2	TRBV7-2	CASSYPVGGTQETQYF	TGTGCCAGCAGCTACCCCGTGGGAGGGACCCAAGAGACCCAGTACTTC
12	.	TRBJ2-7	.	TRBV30	CAWALLDREQYF	TGTGCCTGGGCATTACTGGACAGAGAGCAGTACTTC
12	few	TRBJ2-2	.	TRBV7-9	CASSLRTGELFF	TGTGCCAGCAGCCTCCGCACCGGGGAGCTGTTTTTT
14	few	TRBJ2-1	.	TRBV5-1	CASTLMLGANEQFF	TGCGCCAGCACCTTGATGCTAGGGGCAAATGAGCAGTTCTTC
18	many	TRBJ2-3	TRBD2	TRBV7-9	CASSLPGTSGRNTDTQYF	TGTGCCAGCAGCTTACCCGGGACTAGCGGGAGGAACACAGATACGCAGTATTTT
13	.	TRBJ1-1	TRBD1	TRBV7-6	CASSLGTGTEAFF	TGTGCCAGCAGCTTAGGGACAGGGACTGAAGCTTTCTTT